This T cell receptor beta chain is drawn from a study of regulatory and conventional T cells in breast cancer (dated by TCRdb to about 2015). As concerns this clonotype: Its recognized antigen is unknown. No much larger clonotype is one base removed from it; base qualities were not supplied.

Reading from cysteine to phenylalanine, the CDR3 counts 15 amino acids. The sequence is cut down to CDR3 DNA, 45 bases in frame from base 1. At the junction V is shortened by 0 bases and J by 3 bases; bases outside the gene matches: 1. CDR1 SGHAT and CDR2 FQNNGV were looked up in the germline V gene. Library preparation was by PCR. The data were produced on an Illumina MiSeq. Using fastp trimming at Q25 and MiXCR clonotype assembly, TCRdb reanalyzed the public sequencing data and kept in-frame beta chains. Each CDR3 protein gets just one entry, which takes the most common genes and DNA from the rows behind it. The sample has more than 15,000 distinct CDR3 sequences on record, 32% of them singletons. The ten top clones hold 1.6% of the sample.

The chain employs TRBV11-2 and TRBJ2-5; 10 junctional bases match TRBD2. This receptor was obtained from a female donor in good health. Input material: conventional T cells from blood. The CDR3 here reads CASSLDGLAEETQYF. Read as DNA, the sequence is TGTGCCAGCAGCTTAGACGGACTAGCGGAAGAGACCCAGTACTTC.